This TCR beta chain was profiled in a study of T cells in Graves' hyperthyroidism and ophthalmopathy (dated by TCRdb to about 2019). About the study as a whole: To identify TCR V-J signatures that set the groups apart, the researchers used a discovery cohort of about a hundred patients, made up of under 50 with Graves' ophthalmopathy and 57 with stable Graves' hyperthyroidism. An independent validation cohort of 18 to 20 hyperthyroidism patients and approximately 16 patients who later progressed to ophthalmopathy tested prospective prediction of ophthalmopathy. The 100 discovery patients were divided at random into training and test sets in a 7:3 ratio. The study also compared thyroid tissue and blood T-cell repertoires from more than 5 Graves' hyperthyroidism patients. After sampling, hyperthyroidism patients received methimazole starting at 30 mg daily, and ophthalmopathy patients received high-dose intravenous methylprednisolone. TCR Vbeta CDR3 sequencing of 135 peripheral blood samples (43 ophthalmopathy, 75 to 80 hyperthyroidism and around 17 progressor patients) is reported in the paper.

Turning to this clonotype: Its antigen has not been determined. No base qualities exist here, and no much larger clone lies one base off it.

The CDR3 has 10 amino acids, counting the end cysteine and phenylalanine. Only the CDR3 portion is preserved as DNA: 30 bases, with reading frame beginning at the first base. Looking up the germline V gene (reference sequence) yields CDR1 LNHNV and CDR2 YYDKDF. Graves' hyperthyroidism was defined as stable when no progression to ophthalmopathy occurred over 18 months of follow-up. The hyperthyroidism patients were between 18 and 65 years old and newly diagnosed, with a disease duration of less than 2 months. Patients with uncontrolled infections, other autoimmune diseases, pregnancy or lactation were excluded. Clinical symptoms, serum thyroxine and TRAb, thyroid ultrasound, and orbital computed tomography formed the basis for the diagnoses. Total RNA was extracted using Trizol reagent, and RNA quality was assessed on an Agilent 2100 Bioanalyzer. TCR beta CDR3 regions were amplified from RNA transcripts. The TCR CDR3 was subjected to a first round of RT-PCR using the HTBI primer set and the Qiagen OneStep RT-PCR kit. The libraries were constructed in a second round of multiplex PCR and then size-selected and purified. Paired-end sequencing of the libraries was performed with 100 bp reads on an Illumina HiSeq2000. The authors' analysis ran thus. SOAPnuke was used to process the raw data, removing reads that contained adapters or uncalled bases, had a mean Phred below 15, or lacked an exact match to the constant primer or identifier. COPE v1.2.5 was used to merge high-quality paired reads, and clonotypes were defined as unique nucleotide sequences. Clonotypes were aligned to IMGT TRBV, TRBD and TRBJ reference segments using MiTCR v1.1. The analysis included only V-J combinations with a frequency above 0.0001, which together covered about 99% of the repertoires. A TCS score was defined as the ratio between F50 (clonal expansion) and ExV (chaos), using BLOSUM62-based TCRdist between CDR3 peptides within each V-J. Welch's t-statistics and random forest reduced 500 to 650 V-J features to some 14, which were used in a naive Bayes classifier (R e1071). TCRdb trimmed public reads at Q25 via fastp, called clones via MiXCR and kept in-frame beta chains. When rows share a CDR3 protein, they turn into one entry using the most common DNA and genes. V and J calls and clone size were set by TCRdb, not the authors. This sample holds hundreds of thousands of distinct CDR3 sequences; around 42% were observed only once. Jointly, the top ten make up about 8.2% of the sample.

General findings and caveats noted by the study authors: No statistical method was used to set the sample size in advance, and investigators knew the group allocation. A model built on a 13 V-J signature distinguished ophthalmopathy from stable hyperthyroidism, reaching about 88% sensitivity and approximately 83% specificity in cross-validation and 80%/75% in testing. In validation, the model predicted progression to ophthalmopathy a median of roughly 6.1 months before onset, with roughly 70% sensitivity and 72.22% specificity. Most expanded thyroid clonotypes (frequency above 0.001) were also detected in blood, suggesting blood repertoires may reflect thyroid immune responses.

Sequencing used peripheral blood or thyroid tissue (not recorded which). In this chain, TRBV15 is recombined with TRBJ1-6; the D gene cannot be named for sure. The TCR originated in a woman younger than 30 with Graves' hyperthyroidism. Donor details come from another sample of the same person, matched by shared clones. CDR3 sequence: CENETSPLHF. The DNA sequence is given as TGTGAAAACGAGACTTCACCCCTCCACTTT.